This T cell receptor (beta chain) was retrieved from a study of blood T cell repertoires in COVID-19 (TCRdb year 2020). With regard to the full study: Samples from collaborators originated in the United States, Italy and Spain and spanned both the acute and convalescent phases of COVID-19. The prospective study material was composed of cDNA or gDNA derived from T cells, B-cell-depleted T cells, or PBMCs. Deeply sampled blood TCRbeta repertoires from subjects exposed to, actively infected with, or recovered from COVID-19 were included in the dataset. Samples came from the ongoing ImmuneRACE study (first 160 participants) plus 1,254 subjects from 6 global collaborators. The repertoires were released in a freely available public database meant as a resource for research on the immune response to SARS-CoV-2. Where available, HLA class I and class II types were taken from metadata supplied by the sample provider and were not determined by assay-based typing. Sample metadata almost always included a de-identified subject ID, COVID-19 status, age in years and sex. General findings and caveats noted by the study authors: The amount of clinical and demographic metadata varied by source and participant and was provided uncurated.

TCRbeta CDR3 regions were amplified from genomic DNA using the immunoSEQ Assay, a bias-controlled multiplex PCR. The source study handled its data this way. Within the assay, amplification of reference gene primers was used to estimate how many nucleated cells each sample contained. To quantify the absolute abundance of each unique TCRbeta CDR3 rearrangement, sequence reads were collapsed and filtered. For each sample, productive Simpson clonality was calculated by taking the square root of Simpson's diversity index across productive rearrangements. TCRdb re-hosts the immuneACCESS table, in-frame sequences only. Its copies lack some clones; in the studies checked, an unresolved V gene accounts for under half of them, and the cause for the rest is not known. The DNA gave D and trimming, while V, J and clone size come from that table. In all, the sample holds approximately 100,000 clones, and roughly nine tenths of those were seen once. About 34% of the sample goes to the ten largest clones.

Whole blood was collected in K2EDTA tubes by collaborating institutions according to the institutions' own protocols. Collaborator samples were shipped for TCRbeta analysis as frozen whole blood, isolated PBMCs, or DNA extracted from either sample type. Inclusive of the bounding cysteine and phenylalanine, the CDR3 is 11 residues long. The only DNA kept is the CDR3, 33 bases in frame from the first base. Trimming removed 11 bases from V and 3 bases from J, leaving 11 bases between the germline ends. The CDR1 and CDR2 encoded by the germline V gene (reference sequence) are MNHEY and SMNVEV. To note about this clone: Its antigen has not been determined. Base qualities are not recorded, but no much larger clone differs from it by a single base.

The specimen sequenced was peripheral blood. This chain joins TRBV27 to TRBJ2-7; the D gene lacks a confident call. The origin of this receptor is a woman over 75 with acute or convalescent COVID-19. The DNA reads as follows: TGTGCCGAAAAGAGAGGCTACGAGCAGTACTTC. The encoded protein is CAEKRGYEQYF.